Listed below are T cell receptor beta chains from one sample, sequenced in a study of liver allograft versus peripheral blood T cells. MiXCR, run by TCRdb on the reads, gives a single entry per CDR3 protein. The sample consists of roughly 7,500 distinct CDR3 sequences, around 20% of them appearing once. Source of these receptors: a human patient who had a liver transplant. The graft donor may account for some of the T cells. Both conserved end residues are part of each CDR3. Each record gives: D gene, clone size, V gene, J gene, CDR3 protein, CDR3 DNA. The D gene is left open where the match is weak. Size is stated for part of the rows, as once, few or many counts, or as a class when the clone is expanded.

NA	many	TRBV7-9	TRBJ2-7	CASSLALLGQPYEQYF	TGTGCCAGCAGCTTAGCGCTGTTGGGGCAACCCTACGAGCAGTACTTC
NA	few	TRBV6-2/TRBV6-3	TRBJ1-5	CASTLIDNQPQHF	TGTGCCAGCACCCTTATAGACAATCAGCCCCAGCATTTT
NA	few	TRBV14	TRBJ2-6	CASSPPIEAGANVLTF	TGTGCCAGCAGCCCTCCAATTGAGGCTGGGGCCAACGTCCTGACTTTC
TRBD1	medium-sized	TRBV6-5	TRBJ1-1	CASSYPGQAHGEAFF	TGTGCCAGCAGTTACCCAGGACAGGCCCACGGTGAAGCTTTCTTT
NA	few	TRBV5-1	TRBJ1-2	CASSLEQGSGYTF	TGCGCCAGCAGCTTGGAACAGGGTAGTGGCTACACCTTC
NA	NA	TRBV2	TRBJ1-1	CASSNEGITEAFF	TGTGCCAGCAGTAATGAGGGTATCACTGAAGCTTTCTTT
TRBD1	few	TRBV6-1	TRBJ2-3	CAIRQGDTTDTQYF	TGTGCCATTCGACAGGGGGACACCACAGATACGCAGTATTTT
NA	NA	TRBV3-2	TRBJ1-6	CASSQAPRGTDSPLHF	TGTGCCAGCAGCCAAGCACCCAGGGGGACTGATTCACCCCTCCACTTT
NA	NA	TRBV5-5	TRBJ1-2	CASSSQGGRLQGVSGYTF	TGTGCCAGCAGCTCCCAGGGAGGGCGTCTTCAAGGGGTTTCGGGCTACACCTTC
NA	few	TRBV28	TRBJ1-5	CASSQGVSNQPQHF	TGTGCCAGCAGCCAAGGGGTTAGCAATCAGCCCCAGCATTTT
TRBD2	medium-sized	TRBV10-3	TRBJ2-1	CAITRTSGRAWYNEQFF	TGTGCCATCACCCGGACTAGCGGGAGGGCCTGGTACAATGAGCAGTTCTTC
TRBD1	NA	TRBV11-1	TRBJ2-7	CASSLYTGGTYEQYF	TGTGCCAGCAGCTTATATACAGGGGGCACCTACGAGCAGTACTTC
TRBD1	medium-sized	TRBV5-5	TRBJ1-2	CASSFQTGVGGYGYTF	TGTGCCAGCAGCTTCCAGACAGGGGTCGGAGGTTATGGCTACACCTTC
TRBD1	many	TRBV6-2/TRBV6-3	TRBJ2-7	CASSYSLNRGSYEQYF	TGTGCCAGCAGTTACTCATTGAACAGGGGATCCTACGAGCAGTACTTC
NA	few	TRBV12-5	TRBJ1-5	CASGLGSINQPQHF	TGTGCTAGTGGTTTGGGATCGATTAATCAGCCCCAGCATTTT
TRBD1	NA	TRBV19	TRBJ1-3	CASRTGQGQGNTIYF	TGTGCCAGCAGAACCGGACAGGGCCAAGGAAACACCATATATTTT
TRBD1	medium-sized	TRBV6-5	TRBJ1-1	CASISTSGGTEAFF	TGTGCCAGCATTTCAACTTCAGGGGGCACTGAAGCTTTCTTT
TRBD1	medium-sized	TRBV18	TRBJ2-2	CASSLRDRSNTGELFF	TGTGCCAGCTCACTTCGGGACAGATCGAACACCGGGGAGCTGTTTTTT
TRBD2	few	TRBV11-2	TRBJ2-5	CASSPGTSGGLSKETQYF	TGTGCCAGCAGCCCCGGGACTAGCGGGGGGCTTTCCAAAGAGACCCAGTACTTC
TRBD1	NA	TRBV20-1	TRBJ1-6	CSASPGTAYGSPLHF	TGCAGTGCTTCACCCGGGACAGCCTACGGTTCACCCCTCCACTTT
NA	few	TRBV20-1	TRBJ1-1	CSASTGFMNTEAFF	TGCAGTGCTTCGACAGGTTTTATGAACACTGAAGCTTTCTTT
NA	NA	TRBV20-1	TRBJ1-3	CSARDRRRGFPGNTIYF	TGCAGTGCTAGAGATCGGCGAAGGGGATTCCCTGGAAACACCATATATTTT
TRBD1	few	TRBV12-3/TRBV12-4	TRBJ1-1	CASSTRTGFEAFF	TGTGCCAGCAGTACACGGACAGGGTTTGAAGCTTTCTTT
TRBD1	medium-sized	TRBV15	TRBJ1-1	CATSRTGGNTEAFF	TGTGCCACCAGCAGGACAGGGGGAAACACTGAAGCTTTCTTT
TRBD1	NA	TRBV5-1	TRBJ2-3	CASSLPPTGSATDTQYF	TGCGCCAGCAGCCTCCCTCCGACAGGGTCAGCCACAGATACGCAGTATTTT
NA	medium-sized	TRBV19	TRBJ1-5	CASSMDGPQHF	TGTGCCAGTAGTATGGACGGACCCCAGCATTTT
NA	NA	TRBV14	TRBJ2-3	CASSDLRGGETDTQYF	TGTGCCAGCAGCGATCTAAGGGGGGGAGAAACAGATACGCAGTATTTT
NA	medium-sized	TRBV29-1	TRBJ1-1	CSVGVSGAPGAEAFF	TGCAGCGTTGGCGTCTCCGGGGCCCCGGGGGCTGAAGCTTTCTTT
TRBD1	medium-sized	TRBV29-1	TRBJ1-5	CSVLGTGEEGNQPQHF	TGCAGCGTTCTAGGGACAGGGGAAGAAGGCAATCAGCCCCAGCATTTT
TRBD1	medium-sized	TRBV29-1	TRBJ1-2	CSVGGSVTGPFLGYTF	TGCAGCGTTGGGGGGTCCGTGACAGGGCCCTTTCTGGGCTACACCTTC
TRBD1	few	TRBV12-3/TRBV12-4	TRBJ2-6	CASNSNSGTGGTGANVLTF	TGTGCCAGCAACTCAAATTCCGGGACAGGGGGCACTGGGGCCAACGTCCTGACTTTC
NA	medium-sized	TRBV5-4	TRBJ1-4	CASSLAGVNEKLFF	TGTGCCAGCAGCTTGGCCGGGGTGAATGAAAAACTGTTTTTT
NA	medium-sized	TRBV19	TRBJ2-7	CASSSLTSQGSAYEQYF	TGTGCCAGTAGTTCCCTGACATCCCAAGGTTCTGCCTACGAGCAGTACTTC
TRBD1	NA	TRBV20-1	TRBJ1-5	CSATYRTGKNQPQHF	TGCAGTGCTACCTACCGGACAGGGAAGAATCAGCCCCAGCATTTT
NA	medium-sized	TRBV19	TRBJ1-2	CASSMEEEDYGYTF	TGTGCCAGTAGTATGGAGGAGGAGGACTATGGCTACACCTTC
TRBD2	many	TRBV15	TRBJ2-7	CATSNSGGIGGEQYF	TGTGCCACCAGCAACTCTGGCGGAATCGGGGGGGAGCAGTACTTC
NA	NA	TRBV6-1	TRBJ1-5	CASTLAGNSNQPQHF	TGTGCCAGCACCCTAGCCGGAAATAGCAATCAGCCCCAGCATTTT
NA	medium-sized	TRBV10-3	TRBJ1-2	CAISENSDYGYTF	TGTGCCATCAGTGAGAACAGCGATTATGGCTACACCTTC
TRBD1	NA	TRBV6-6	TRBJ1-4	CASSGQTGGDEKLFF	TGTGCCAGCAGTGGACAGACAGGGGGAGATGAAAAACTGTTTTTT
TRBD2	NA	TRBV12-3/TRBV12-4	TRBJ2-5	CASSPRLAGEETQYF	TGTGCCAGCAGTCCCCGGCTAGCGGGAGAGGAGACCCAGTACTTC
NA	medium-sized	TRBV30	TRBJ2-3	CAWKRGFTQYF	TGTGCCTGGAAGCGTGGGTTTACGCAGTATTTT
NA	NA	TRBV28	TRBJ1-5	CASSLTANQPQHF	TGTGCCAGCAGTTTGACAGCGAATCAGCCCCAGCATTTT
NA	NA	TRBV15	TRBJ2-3	CATSRVNGGGTTDTQYF	TGTGCCACCAGCAGAGTGAACGGAGGGGGGACCACAGATACGCAGTATTTT
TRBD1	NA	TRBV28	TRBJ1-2	CASSPGTANYGYTF	TGTGCCAGCAGCCCCGGGACAGCTAACTATGGCTACACCTTC
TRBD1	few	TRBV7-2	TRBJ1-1	CASSSGGQNTEAFF	TGTGCCAGCAGTTCAGGGGGCCAGAACACTGAAGCTTTCTTT
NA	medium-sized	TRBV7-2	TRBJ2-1	CASSLSEGTYNEQFF	TGTGCCAGCAGCTTAAGTGAGGGGACCTACAATGAGCAGTTCTTC
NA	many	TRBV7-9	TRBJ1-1	CASSPSGEVKTEAFF	TGTGCCAGCAGCCCAAGTGGGGAGGTGAAGACTGAAGCTTTCTTT
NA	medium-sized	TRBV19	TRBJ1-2	CASSLTGGYTF	TGTGCCAGTAGTCTTACGGGGGGCTACACCTTC
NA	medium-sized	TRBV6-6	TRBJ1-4	CASSLREISTNEKLFF	TGTGCCAGCAGCCTGAGGGAAATTTCAACTAATGAAAAACTGTTTTTT
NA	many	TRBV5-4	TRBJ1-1	CASSLARGARGTEAFF	TGTGCCAGCAGCTTGGCTCGGGGGGCGCGCGGCACTGAAGCTTTCTTT
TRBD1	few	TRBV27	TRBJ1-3	CASSRDRAGNTIYF	TGTGCCAGCTCCCGGGACAGGGCCGGAAACACCATATATTTT
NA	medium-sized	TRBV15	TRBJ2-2	CATSNMGRVGVPTGELFF	TGTGCCACCAGCAACATGGGCAGGGTGGGGGTTCCAACCGGGGAGCTGTTTTTT
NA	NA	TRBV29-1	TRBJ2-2	CSIQGRGFTGELFF	TGCAGCATACAGGGGAGGGGGTTTACCGGGGAGCTGTTTTTT
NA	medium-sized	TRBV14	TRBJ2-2	CASSPLGQDTGELFF	TGTGCCAGCAGCCCCTTGGGGCAGGACACCGGGGAGCTGTTTTTT
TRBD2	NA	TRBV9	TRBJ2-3	CASSVGGGAQADTQYF	TGTGCCAGCAGCGTTGGCGGGGGGGCCCAAGCAGATACGCAGTATTTT
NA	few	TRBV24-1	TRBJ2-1	CATSDLRPIADEQFF	TGTGCCACCAGTGATTTGCGGCCCATCGCGGATGAGCAGTTCTTC
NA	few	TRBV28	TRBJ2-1	CASSAPGGPGNEQFF	TGTGCCAGCAGTGCACCCGGGGGACCGGGGAATGAGCAGTTCTTC
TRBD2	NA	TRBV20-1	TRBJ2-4	CSAREGVAGDLAKNIQYF	TGCAGTGCTAGAGAAGGAGTAGCGGGGGATTTAGCCAAAAACATTCAGTACTTC